The source of this T cell receptor (beta chain) is a study of blood T cells in healthy people across ages (dated by TCRdb to about 2015). Regarding the complete study: In model experiments, template switching captured about one uniquely barcoded TCR beta cDNA molecule for every two T cells. Two additional independent replicas of 1 million unique cDNA reads from the same blood draw were analyzed for two donors (one aged 18 to 30 and one aged 80 or older). Donors of different ages were randomly distributed across sequencing lanes to avoid experimental bias. Using deep sequencing normalized with unique cDNA molecular identifiers, the study measured how TCR beta repertoire diversity changes with age. Donors were grouped into four age groups: young (average about 15 years), middle-aged (39), aged (around 56) and long-lived (less than 85).

Libraries were constructed by 5' RACE. Sequencer: Illumina HiSeq 2500. A second roughly 6 to 11 cycle PCR used a sample-barcoded 5' primer and a J-beta primer mix. Each TCR beta cDNA molecule received a unique molecular identifier from a template-switch 5' adaptor carrying 12 random nucleotides. At least 2.5 million CDR3-containing paired-end reads were obtained from each sample. All of the RNA was converted into first-strand cDNA using the Mint cDNA synthesis kit, with a TRBC-specific oligonucleotide serving as the primer. Following uracil-DNA glycosylase treatment, all cDNA underwent a first 18-cycle PCR with the universal primers M1SS and BC2_uni_R. Turning to the authors' computational methods: For normalization, 1 million high-quality reads were randomly selected from each sample, with every read carrying a distinct molecular identifier. Instead of being binned into consensus sequences, reads that shared molecular identifiers were thrown out. MiTCR, set to a Q25 quality threshold and the strictest error-elimination algorithm, was used for CDR3 identification, clonotype clustering and error correction. Lower-bound total TCR beta diversity was estimated with a nonparametric unseen species model using Euler transformation. TCRdb reworked the public reads: Q25 trimming with fastp, MiXCR clone assembly, productive beta chains retained. One record per CDR3 amino acid sequence lists the most common genes and DNA. These V and J calls derive from TCRdb rather than the authors' analysis. The sample records 1.5 million to 2 million distinct CDR3 sequences, about 50% of which are singletons. Over 2% of the sample is held by the ten biggest clonotypes.

V lost 4 bases and J lost 1 base; the stretch between them is 7 bases long. The germline V gene provides CDR1 SGHDN and CDR2 FVKESK. The CDR3 covers 13 residues, taking in both the cysteine and the phenylalanine. The CDR3 DNA has 39 bases and is translated from base 1. This clonotype was counted a few times. It has no known antigen specificity. Qualities for individual bases were not recorded, and no much larger clone is one base off. Systemically healthy Caucasian individuals from Russia, some 36 in total and aged roughly 6 to 100 years, were included as donors. About 10 milliliters of peripheral blood were collected from each donor into EDTA-treated Vacutainer tubes. Ficoll-Paque density-gradient centrifugation was used to isolate PBMCs, with at least 6.5 million obtained per sample. Trizol reagent was used to extract total RNA from the PBMCs, yielding at least 5 micrograms per sample. Naive CD45RAhigh/CD27high T cell percentages were measured by flow cytometry on a PBMC aliquot from every donor.

Paper-wide results and their limitations: Compared with the aged group, the long-lived group had more naive CD4+ T cells, fewer expanded clones and increased TCR diversity, a pattern suggesting age selection. As age increased, observed TCR beta diversity per million T cells dropped in a roughly linear way, and a significant reduction was already evident by age about 36. Total diversity estimates from one million sequenced T cells were considered lower bounds and underestimates. Observed TCR beta diversity correlated strongly with the percentage of naive T cells measured by flow cytometry. Donor CMV infection status was unknown, potentially confounding age-related changes in expanded clonotypes. Bulk unsorted PBMC profiling prevented conclusive comparison of naive and antigen-experienced compartments.

What was sequenced was blood. The sequence is built from TRBV14 and TRBJ2-5, with a weak D call of TRBD1 (5 bases match). The clonotype originates from a woman aged 40-49 years in good health. The nucleotides are TGTGCCAGCAGCCGACAGACCCAAGAGACCCAGTACTTC. This translates into CASSRQTQETQYF. With the portions outside the CDR3 filled from the reference TRBV14 and TRBJ2-5 genes, the complete variable region becomes EAGVTQFPSHSVIEKGQTVTLRCDPISGHDNLYWYRRVMGKEIKFLLHFVKESKQDESGMPNNRFLAERTGGTYSTLKVQPAELEDSGVYFCASSRQTQETQYFGPGTRLLVL.